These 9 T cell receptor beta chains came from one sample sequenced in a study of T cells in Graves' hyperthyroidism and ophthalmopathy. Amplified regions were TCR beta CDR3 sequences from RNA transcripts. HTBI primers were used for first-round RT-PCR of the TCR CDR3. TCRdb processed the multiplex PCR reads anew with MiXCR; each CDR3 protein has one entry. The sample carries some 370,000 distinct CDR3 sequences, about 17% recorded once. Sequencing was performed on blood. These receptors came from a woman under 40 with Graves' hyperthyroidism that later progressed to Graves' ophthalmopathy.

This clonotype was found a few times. The CDR3 DNA reads TGTGCCAGCAGCCTAGCTACTCGAAACACCATATATTTT. This translates into CASSLATRNTIYF. This chain joins TRBV14 and TRBJ1-3; D uncertain. Germline lookup yields CDR1 SGHDN and CDR2 FVKESK. The CDR3 is 13 amino acids. Trimming took 4 bases from V and 5 from J, leaving 9 bases between them.

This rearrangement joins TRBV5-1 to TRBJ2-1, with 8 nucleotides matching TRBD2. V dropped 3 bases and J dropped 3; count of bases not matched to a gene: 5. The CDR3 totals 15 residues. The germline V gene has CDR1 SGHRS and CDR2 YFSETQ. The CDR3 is CASSSQREYYNEQFF. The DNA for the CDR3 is TGCGCCAGCAGCTCACAGCGGGAGTACTACAATGAGCAGTTCTTC.

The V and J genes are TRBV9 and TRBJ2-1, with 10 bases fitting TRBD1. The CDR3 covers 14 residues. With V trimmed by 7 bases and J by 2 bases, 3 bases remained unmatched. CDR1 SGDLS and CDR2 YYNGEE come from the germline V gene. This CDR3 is CASRGTGAYNEQFF. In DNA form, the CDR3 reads TGTGCCAGCCGCGGGACAGGGGCCTACAATGAGCAGTTCTTC.

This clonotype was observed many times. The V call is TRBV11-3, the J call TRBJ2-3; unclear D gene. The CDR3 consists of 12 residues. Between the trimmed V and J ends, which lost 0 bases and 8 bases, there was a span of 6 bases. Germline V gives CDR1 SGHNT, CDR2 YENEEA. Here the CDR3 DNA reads TGTGCCAGCAGCTTAGACTGGGGTACGCAGTATTTT. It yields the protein CASSLDWGTQYF.

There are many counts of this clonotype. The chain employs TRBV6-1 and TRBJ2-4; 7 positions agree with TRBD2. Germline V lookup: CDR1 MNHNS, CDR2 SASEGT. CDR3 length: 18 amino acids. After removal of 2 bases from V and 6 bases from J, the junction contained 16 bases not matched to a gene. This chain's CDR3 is CASSELGAGVREGNIQYF. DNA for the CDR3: TGTGCCAGCAGTGAATTGGGTGCTGGGGTCAGGGAGGGAAACATTCAGTACTTC.

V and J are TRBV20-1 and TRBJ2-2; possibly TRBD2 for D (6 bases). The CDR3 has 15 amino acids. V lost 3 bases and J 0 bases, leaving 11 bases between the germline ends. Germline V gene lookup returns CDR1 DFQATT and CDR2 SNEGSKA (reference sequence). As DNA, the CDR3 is TGCAGTGCTAGGGACGGGGGAACGAACACCGGGGAGCTGTTTTTT. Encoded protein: CSARDGGTNTGELFF.

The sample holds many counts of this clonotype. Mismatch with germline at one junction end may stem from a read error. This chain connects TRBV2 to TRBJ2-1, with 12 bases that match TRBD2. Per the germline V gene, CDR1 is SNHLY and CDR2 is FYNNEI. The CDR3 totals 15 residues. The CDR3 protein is CASRRLAGVYDEQFF. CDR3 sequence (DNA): TGTGCCAGCAGACGACTAGCGGGAGTCTACGATGAGCAGTTCTTC. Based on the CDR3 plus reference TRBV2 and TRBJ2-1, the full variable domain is EPEVTQTPSHQVTQMGQEVILRCVPISNHLYFYWYRQILGQKVEFLVSFYNNEISEKSEIFDDQFSVERPDGSNFTLKIRSTKLEDSAMYFCASRRLAGVYDEQFFGPGTRLTVL.

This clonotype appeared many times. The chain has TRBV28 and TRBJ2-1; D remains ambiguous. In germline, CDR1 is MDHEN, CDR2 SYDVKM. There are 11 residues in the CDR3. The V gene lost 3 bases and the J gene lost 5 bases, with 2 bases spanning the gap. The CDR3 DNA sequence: TGTGCCAGCAGTTTTAACAATGAGCAGTTCTTC. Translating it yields CASSFNNEQFF.

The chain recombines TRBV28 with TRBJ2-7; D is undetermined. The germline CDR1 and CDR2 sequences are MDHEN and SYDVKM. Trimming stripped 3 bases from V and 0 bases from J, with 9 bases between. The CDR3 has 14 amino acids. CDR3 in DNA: TGTGCCAGCAGTTTTTGGCAGGACTCCTACGAGCAGTACTTC. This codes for CASSFWQDSYEQYF.